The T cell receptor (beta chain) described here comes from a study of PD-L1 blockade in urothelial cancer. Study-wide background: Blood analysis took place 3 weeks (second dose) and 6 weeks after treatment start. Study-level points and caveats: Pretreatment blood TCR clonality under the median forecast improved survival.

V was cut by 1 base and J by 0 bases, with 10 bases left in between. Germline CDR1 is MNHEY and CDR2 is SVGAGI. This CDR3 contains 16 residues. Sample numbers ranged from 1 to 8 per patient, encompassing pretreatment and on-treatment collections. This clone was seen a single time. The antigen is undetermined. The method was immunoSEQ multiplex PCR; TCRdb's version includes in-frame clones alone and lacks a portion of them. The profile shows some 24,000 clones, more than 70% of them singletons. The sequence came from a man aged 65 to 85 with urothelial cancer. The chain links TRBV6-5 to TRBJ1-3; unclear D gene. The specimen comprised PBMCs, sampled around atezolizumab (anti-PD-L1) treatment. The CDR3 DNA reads TGTGCCAGCAGTTACTATCTGTCCAGCTCTGGAAACACCATATATTTT. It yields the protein CASSYYLSSSGNTIYF.